A selection of T cell receptor beta chains follows, all from one sample in a study of OX40 agonist ivuxolimab in advanced cancers. Assay: immunoSEQ multiplex PCR; the TCRdb copy retains only in-frame clones and omits some. The sample has approximately 60,000 clones, approximately 84% seen once; the top ten hold about 2%. Sequencing was performed on CD4+ or CD8+ T cells sorted from blood, taken in a trial of the OX40 agonist ivuxolimab. These receptors were taken from an adult with an advanced solid tumor such as melanoma, head and neck, liver or kidney cancer. Both conserved end residues are part of each CDR3. The D gene is left open where the match is weak.

j_call | d_call | v_call | cdr3_aa
TRBJ1-1 | . | TRBV5-4 | CASSLGGGTEAFF
TRBJ2-1 | . | TRBV7-7 | CASSLVVERYYNEQFF
TRBJ2-5 | . | TRBV21-1 | CASSSRQGARETQYF
TRBJ2-4 | . | TRBV6-6 | CASSYNPDREGNIQYF
TRBJ2-7 | TRBD1 | TRBV11-2 | CASSFGTGPYEQYF
TRBJ1-4 | TRBD1 | TRBV15 | CATSRNQGATNEKLFF
TRBJ2-1 | . | TRBV25-1 | CASSRKVGPSGEQFF
TRBJ1-2 | . | TRBV25-1 | CASSEDDILGYTF
TRBJ2-2 | . | TRBV4-1 | CASSLAYANTGELFF
TRBJ2-5 | . | TRBV6-6 | CAGSRDSWTQYF
TRBJ2-4 | TRBD1 | TRBV28 | CASSPPPGQGNIQYF
TRBJ2-1 | . | TRBV20-1 | CSASAPWEQFF
TRBJ2-7 | . | TRBV5-6 | CASSLLQDYHEQYF
TRBJ2-7 | TRBD1 | TRBV6-1 | CLVRGQAQYEQYF
TRBJ2-1 | . | TRBV4-1 | CASSQGIARSSYNEQFF
TRBJ2-3 | TRBD2 | TRBV7-2 | CASTQLGGNTDTQYF
TRBJ1-5 | TRBD1 | TRBV19 | CASSEGRNRGFYSNQPQHF
TRBJ1-5 | TRBD1 | TRBV19 | CASSKDYTGVPNQPQHF
TRBJ2-5 | . | TRBV5-1 | CASSLGGTPYQETQYF
TRBJ1-6 | TRBD1 | TRBV27 | CASSLWTGIGSPLHF
TRBJ2-2 | . | TRBV30 | CAWRKWPGELFF
TRBJ2-7 | . | TRBV7-9 | CASSPRTGRGYEQYF
TRBJ1-3 | TRBD1 | TRBV5-1 | CASSLGGQGNGNTIYF
TRBJ2-7 | TRBD2 | TRBV9 | CASSVGLAGGPGGYEQYF
TRBJ2-3 | . | TRBV11-2 | CASSPLGGPRTDTQYF
TRBJ2-5 | . | TRBV5-1 | CASSFVQGGETQYF
TRBJ2-3 | . | TRBV19 | CASGESGGARNTQYF
TRBJ1-3 | TRBD1 | TRBV4-1 | CASSLRSTFWPGQGEGNTIYF
TRBJ2-7 | TRBD1 | TRBV6-5 | CASRDRDLYEQYF
TRBJ2-1 | TRBD1 | TRBV19 | CASKDRGRDEQFF
TRBJ2-5 | TRBD2 | TRBV11-3 | CASSLRMGRGQETQYF
TRBJ2-3 | . | TRBV7-3 | CASSSNMGDTQYF
TRBJ2-1 | . | TRBV27 | CASTPAGSYNEQFF
TRBJ2-5 | TRBD2 | TRBV7-6 | CASSLRGTSGILGETQYF
TRBJ2-7 | TRBD1 | TRBV11-3 | CASSLVSGGIEQYF
TRBJ1-5 | . | TRBV4-3 | CASSWSVMSNQPQHF
TRBJ2-5 | TRBD2 | TRBV11-2 | CASSLAASGLEETQYF
TRBJ2-3 | TRBD2 | TRBV2 | CASSVDRGVRDTQYF
TRBJ2-1 | . | TRBV5-4 | CASSLVTSSYNEQFF
TRBJ2-7 | TRBD1 | TRBV7-9 | CATETGTGSYEQYF
TRBJ2-7 | . | TRBV11-2 | CASSFQRETEQYF
TRBJ2-5 | . | TRBV11-2 | CASSSVKGPETQYF
TRBJ1-2 | TRBD1 | TRBV7-9 | CASSRSAGTGGKVGYTF